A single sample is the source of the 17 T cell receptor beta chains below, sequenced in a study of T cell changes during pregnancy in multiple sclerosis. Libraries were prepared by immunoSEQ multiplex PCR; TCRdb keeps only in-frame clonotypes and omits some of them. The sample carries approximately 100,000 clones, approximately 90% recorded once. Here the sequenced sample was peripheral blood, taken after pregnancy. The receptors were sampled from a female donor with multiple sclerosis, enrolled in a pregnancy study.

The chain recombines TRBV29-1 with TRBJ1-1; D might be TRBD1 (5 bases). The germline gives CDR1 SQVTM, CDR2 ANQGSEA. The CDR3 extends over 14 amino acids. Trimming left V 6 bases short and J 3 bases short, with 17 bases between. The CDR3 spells CSVGNLGGDTEAFF. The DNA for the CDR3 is TGCAGCGTCGGAAACTTGGGAGGGGACACTGAAGCTTTCTTT. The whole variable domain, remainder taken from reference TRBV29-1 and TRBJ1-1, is SAVISQKPSRDICQRGTSLTIQCQVDSQVTMMFWYRQQPGQSLTLIATANQGSEATYESGFVIDKFPISRPNLTFSTLTVSNMSPEDSSIYLCSVGNLGGDTEAFFGQGTRLTVV.

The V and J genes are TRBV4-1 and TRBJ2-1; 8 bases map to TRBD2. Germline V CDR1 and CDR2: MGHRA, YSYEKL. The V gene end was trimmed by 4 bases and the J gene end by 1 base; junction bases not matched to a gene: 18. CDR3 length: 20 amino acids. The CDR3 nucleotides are TGCGCCAGCAGCCCGGGGGGGGGCGCGGTCCCGGGCGGGTCCTACAATGAGCAGTTCTTC. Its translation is CASSPGGGAVPGGSYNEQFF.

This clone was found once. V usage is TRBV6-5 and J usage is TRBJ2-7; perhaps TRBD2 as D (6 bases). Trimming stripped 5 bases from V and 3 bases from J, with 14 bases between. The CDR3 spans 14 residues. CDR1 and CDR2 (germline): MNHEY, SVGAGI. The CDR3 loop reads CASSRKKTSYEQYF. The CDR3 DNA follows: TGTGCCAGCAGTCGAAAAAAGACTAGCTACGAGCAGTACTTC.

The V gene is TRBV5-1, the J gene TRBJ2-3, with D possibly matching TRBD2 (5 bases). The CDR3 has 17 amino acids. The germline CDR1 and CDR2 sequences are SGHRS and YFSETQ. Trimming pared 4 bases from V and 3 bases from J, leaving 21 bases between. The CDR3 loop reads CASSTASLVGKTDTQYF. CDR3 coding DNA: TGCGCCAGCAGCACGGCATCACTAGTTGGAAAAACAGATACGCAGTATTTT. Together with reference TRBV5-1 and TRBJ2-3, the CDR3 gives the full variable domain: KAGVTQTPRYLIKTRGQQVTLSCSPISGHRSVSWYQQTPGQGLQFLFEYFSETQRNKGNFPGRFSGRQFSNSRSEMNVSTLELGDSALYLCASSTASLVGKTDTQYFGPGTRLTVL.

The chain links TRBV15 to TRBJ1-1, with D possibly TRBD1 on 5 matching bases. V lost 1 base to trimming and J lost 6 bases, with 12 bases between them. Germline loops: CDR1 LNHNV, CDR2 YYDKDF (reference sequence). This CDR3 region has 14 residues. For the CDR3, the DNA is TGTGCCACCAGCAGAGTGAGGGGAGGGCCTGAAGCTTTCTTT. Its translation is CATSRVRGGPEAFF.

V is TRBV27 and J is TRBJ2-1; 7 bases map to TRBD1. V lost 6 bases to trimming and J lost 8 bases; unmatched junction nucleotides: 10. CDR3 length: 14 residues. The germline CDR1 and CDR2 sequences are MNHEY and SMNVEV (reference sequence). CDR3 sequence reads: CASSPLTQGDEQFF. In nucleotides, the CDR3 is TGTGCCAGCAGCCCCCTGACCCAGGGGGATGAGCAGTTCTTC.

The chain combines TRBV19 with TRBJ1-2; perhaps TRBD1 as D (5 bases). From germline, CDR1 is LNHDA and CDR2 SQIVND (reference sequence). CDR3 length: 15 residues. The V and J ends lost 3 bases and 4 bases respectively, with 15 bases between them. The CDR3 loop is CASSIPGYSGYGYTF. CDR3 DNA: TGTGCCAGTAGTATTCCAGGGTATTCGGGCTATGGCTACACCTTC. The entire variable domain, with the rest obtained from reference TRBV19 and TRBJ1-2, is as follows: DGGITQSPKYLFRKEGQNVTLSCEQNLNHDAMYWYRQDPGQGLRLIYYSQIVNDFQKGDIAEGYSVSREKKESFPLTVTSAQKNPTAFYLCASSIPGYSGYGYTFGSGTRLTVV.

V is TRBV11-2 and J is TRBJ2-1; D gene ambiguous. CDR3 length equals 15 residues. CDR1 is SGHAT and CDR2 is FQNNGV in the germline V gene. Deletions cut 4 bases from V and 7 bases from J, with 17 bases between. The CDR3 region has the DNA TGTGCCAGCAGCTCCCTTCTGGCAGGTTCTAATGAGCAGTTCTTC. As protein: CASSSLLAGSNEQFF.

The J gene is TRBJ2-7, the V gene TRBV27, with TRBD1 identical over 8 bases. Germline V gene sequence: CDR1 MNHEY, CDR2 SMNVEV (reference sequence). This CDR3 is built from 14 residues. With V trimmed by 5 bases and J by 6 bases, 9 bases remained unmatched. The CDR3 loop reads CASSTTGTGTEQYF. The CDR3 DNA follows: TGTGCCAGCAGTACGACCGGGACAGGTACCGAGCAGTACTTC.

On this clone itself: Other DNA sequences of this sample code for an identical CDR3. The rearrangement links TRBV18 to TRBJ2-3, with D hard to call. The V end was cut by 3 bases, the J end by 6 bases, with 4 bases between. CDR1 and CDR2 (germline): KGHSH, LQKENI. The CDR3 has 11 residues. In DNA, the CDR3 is TGTGCCAGCTCACCGGAGGATACGCAGTATTTT. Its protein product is CASSPEDTQYF.

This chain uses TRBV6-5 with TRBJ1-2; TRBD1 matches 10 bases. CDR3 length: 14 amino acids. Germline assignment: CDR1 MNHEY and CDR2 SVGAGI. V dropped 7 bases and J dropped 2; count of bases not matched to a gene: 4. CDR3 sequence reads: CASTGTGANYGYTF. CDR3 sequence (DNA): TGTGCCAGCACCGGGACAGGGGCGAACTATGGCTACACCTTC.

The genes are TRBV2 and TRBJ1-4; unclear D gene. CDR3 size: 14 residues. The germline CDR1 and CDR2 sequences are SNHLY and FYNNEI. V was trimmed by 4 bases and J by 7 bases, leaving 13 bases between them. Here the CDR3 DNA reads TGTGCCAGCAGTGCCAACGGTGGGCGTGAAAAACTGTTTTTT. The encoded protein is CASSANGGREKLFF. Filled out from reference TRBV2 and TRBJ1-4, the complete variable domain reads EPEVTQTPSHQVTQMGQEVILRCVPISNHLYFYWYRQILGQKVEFLVSFYNNEISEKSEIFDDQFSVERPDGSNFTLKIRSTKLEDSAMYFCASSANGGREKLFFGSGTQLSVL.

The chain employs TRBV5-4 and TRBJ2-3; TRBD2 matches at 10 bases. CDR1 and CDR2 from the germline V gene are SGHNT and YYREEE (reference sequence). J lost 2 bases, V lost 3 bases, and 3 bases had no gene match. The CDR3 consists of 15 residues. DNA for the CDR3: TGTGCCAGCAGCTCTGGACTAGCGGACACAGATACGCAGTATTTT. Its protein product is CASSSGLADTDTQYF.

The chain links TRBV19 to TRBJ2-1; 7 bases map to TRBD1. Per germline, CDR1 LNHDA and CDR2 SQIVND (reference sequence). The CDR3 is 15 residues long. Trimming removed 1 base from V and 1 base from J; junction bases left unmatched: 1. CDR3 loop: CASSIADRSYNEQFF. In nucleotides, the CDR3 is TGTGCCAGTAGTATAGCGGACAGGTCCTACAATGAGCAGTTCTTC.

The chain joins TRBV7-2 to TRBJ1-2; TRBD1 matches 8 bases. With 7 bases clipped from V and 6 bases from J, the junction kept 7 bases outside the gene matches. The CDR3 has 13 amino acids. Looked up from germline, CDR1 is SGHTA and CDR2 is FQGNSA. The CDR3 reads CASNNDRGHGYTF. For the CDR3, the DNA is TGTGCCAGCAACAACGACAGGGGCCATGGCTACACCTTC. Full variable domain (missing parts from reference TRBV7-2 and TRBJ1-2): GAGVSQSPSNKVTEKGKDVELRCDPISGHTALYWYRQSLGQGLEFLIYFQGNSAPDKSGLPSDRFSAERTGGSVSTLTIQRTQQEDSAVYLCASNNDRGHGYTFGSGTRLTVV.

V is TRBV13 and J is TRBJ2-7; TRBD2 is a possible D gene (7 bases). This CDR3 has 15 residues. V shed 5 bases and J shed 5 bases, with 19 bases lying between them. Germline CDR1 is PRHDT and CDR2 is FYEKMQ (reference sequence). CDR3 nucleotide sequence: TGTGCCAGCAGCCCCCCCGGGCGGGGGCGCGACGAGCAGTACTTC. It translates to CASSPPGRGRDEQYF.

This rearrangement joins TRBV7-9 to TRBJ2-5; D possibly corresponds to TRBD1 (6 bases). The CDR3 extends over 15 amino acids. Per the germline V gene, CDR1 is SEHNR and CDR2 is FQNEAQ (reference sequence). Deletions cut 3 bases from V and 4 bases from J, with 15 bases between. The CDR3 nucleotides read TGTGCCAGCAGCTTTGGTCAAACAGGGTCAGAGACCCAGTACTTC. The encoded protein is CASSFGQTGSETQYF.